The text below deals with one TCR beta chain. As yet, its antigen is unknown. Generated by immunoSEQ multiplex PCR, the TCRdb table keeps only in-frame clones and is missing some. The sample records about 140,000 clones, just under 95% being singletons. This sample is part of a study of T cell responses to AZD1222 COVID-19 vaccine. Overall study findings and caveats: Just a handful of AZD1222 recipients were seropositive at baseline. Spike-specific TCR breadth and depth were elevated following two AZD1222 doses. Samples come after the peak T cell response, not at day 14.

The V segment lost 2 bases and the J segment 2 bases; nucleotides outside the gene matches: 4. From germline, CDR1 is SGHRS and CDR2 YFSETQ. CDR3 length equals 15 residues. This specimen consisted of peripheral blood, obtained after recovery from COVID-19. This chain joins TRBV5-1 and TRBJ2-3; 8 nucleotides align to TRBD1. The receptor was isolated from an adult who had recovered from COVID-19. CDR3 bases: TGCGCCAGCAGCTTCGGACAGGGAATCACAGATACGCAGTATTTT. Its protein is CASSFGQGITDTQYF.